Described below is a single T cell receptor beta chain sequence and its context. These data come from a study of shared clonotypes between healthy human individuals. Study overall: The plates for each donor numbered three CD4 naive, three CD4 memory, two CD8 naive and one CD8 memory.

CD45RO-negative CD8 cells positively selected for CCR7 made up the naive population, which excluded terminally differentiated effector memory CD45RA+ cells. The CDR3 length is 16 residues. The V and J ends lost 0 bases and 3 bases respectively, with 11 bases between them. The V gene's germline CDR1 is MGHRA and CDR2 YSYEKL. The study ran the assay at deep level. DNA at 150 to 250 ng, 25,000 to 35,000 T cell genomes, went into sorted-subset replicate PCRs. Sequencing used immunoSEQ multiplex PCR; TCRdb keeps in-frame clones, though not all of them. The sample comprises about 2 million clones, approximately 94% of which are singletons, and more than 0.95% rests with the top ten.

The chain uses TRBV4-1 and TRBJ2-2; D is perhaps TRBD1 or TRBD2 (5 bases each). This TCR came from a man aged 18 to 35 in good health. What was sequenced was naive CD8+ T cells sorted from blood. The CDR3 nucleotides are TGCGCCAGCAGCCAAGAGGGGCGGGCCGACACCGGGGAGCTGTTTTTT. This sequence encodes CASSQEGRADTGELFF.